The next 30 T cell receptor beta chains were all read from a single sample in a study of cytomegalovirus exposure and HLA in healthy donors. The PCR used 60 Vbeta and 13 Jbeta primers. Clones were read by immunoSEQ multiplex PCR, and TCRdb kept only the in-frame ones, dropping some. The table shows under 200,000 clones, with almost 80% occurring only once. Sequencing input: PBMCs. The source is a woman between 50 and 59 years old in good health and CMV-seronegative.

This CDR3 is CASTAKGPGTEAFF. In nucleotides, the CDR3 is TGTGCCAGCACCGCGAAGGGGCCGGGCACTGAAGCTTTCTTT. V gene TRBV2 combines with J gene TRBJ1-1; TRBD1 is a possible D gene (5 bases). Germline CDR1 reads SNHLY; CDR2 reads FYNNEI. This CDR3 spans 14 amino acids. V was clipped by 7 bases and J by 4 bases, with 16 bases between them.

This clone appeared a single time. J is TRBJ2-7 and V is TRBV28; D is possibly TRBD2 (6 bases). Germline CDR1 and CDR2: MDHEN and SYDVKM. Trimming left V 6 bases short and J 7 bases short, with 19 bases between. This CDR3 is 14 amino acids long. CDR3 protein: CASSTEGNTVEQYF. DNA of the CDR3: TGTGCCAGCAGCACGGAGGGGAATACGGTGGAGCAGTACTTC. Based on the CDR3 plus reference TRBV28 and TRBJ2-7, the full variable domain is DVKVTQSSRYLVKRTGEKVFLECVQDMDHENMFWYRQDPGLGLRLIYFSYDVKMKEKGDIPEGYSVSREKKERFSLILESASTNQTSMYLCASSTEGNTVEQYFGPGTRLTVT.

V usage is TRBV7-2 and J usage is TRBJ1-2; D is unclear. V lost 3 bases and J lost 5, with 16 bases in between. The CDR3 consists of 15 residues. The germline V gene encodes CDR1 SGHTA and CDR2 FQGNSA. The CDR3 nucleotides are TGTGCCAGCAGCTTCACGGCGGGGAAAGGATATGGCTACACCTTC. Amino acid sequence: CASSFTAGKGYGYTF.

The V and J genes are TRBV2 and TRBJ2-7; D perhaps matches TRBD1 (7 bases). The germline V gene has CDR1 SNHLY and CDR2 FYNNEI. CDR3 length: 14 residues. V was clipped by 1 base and J by 5 bases, with 12 bases between them. This CDR3 reads CASSEDGGGDEQYF. For the CDR3, the DNA is TGTGCCAGCAGTGAAGATGGAGGGGGCGACGAGCAGTACTTC.

This chain joins TRBV9 and TRBJ1-1, with D perhaps matching TRBD1 (5 bases). Germline V gene lookup returns CDR1 SGDLS and CDR2 YYNGEE. This CDR3 region has 10 residues. V was cut by 3 bases and J by 8 bases, with 5 bases left in between. CDR3 DNA: TGTGCCAGCAGCGGGACAGAAGCTTTCTTT. Translating it yields CASSGTEAFF.

The J gene is TRBJ1-1, the V gene TRBV29-1; D is undetermined. Germline V gene data show CDR1 as SQVTM and CDR2 as ANQGSEA. There are 13 residues in the CDR3. Trimming took 5 bases from V and 4 from J, leaving 14 bases between them. CDR3 DNA sequence: TGCAGCGTTAATAAGGGTAGCGGCACTGAAGCTTTCTTT. Protein sequence: CSVNKGSGTEAFF.

CDR3 nucleotides: TGCAGCGTCGACAGGGGGATCGCTGAAGCTTTCTTT. Residues: CSVDRGIAEAFF. The chain links TRBV29-1 to TRBJ1-1; 9 bases match TRBD1. Germline lookup yields CDR1 SQVTM and CDR2 ANQGSEA. Trimming at V came to 6 bases and at J to 6 bases, leaving 5 bases not matched to a gene. The CDR3 covers 12 residues.

The J gene is TRBJ1-5, the V gene TRBV25-1, with 7 bases aligning to TRBD1. This CDR3 has 15 amino acids. Per the germline V gene, CDR1 is MGHDK and CDR2 is SYGVNS. With 4 bases clipped from V and 2 bases from J, the junction kept 5 bases outside the gene matches. The CDR3 reads CASSADRVGNQPQHF. The CDR3 DNA sequence: TGTGCCAGCAGTGCTGACAGGGTCGGCAATCAGCCCCAGCATTTT.

In its sample, this clone was seen a few times. The J gene is TRBJ2-1, the V gene TRBV5-1; 9 positions agree with TRBD2. The CDR3 loop spans 14 amino acids. Germline V gene data show CDR1 as SGHRS and CDR2 as YFSETQ. J was trimmed by 4 bases and V by 2 bases; bases with no gene match: 1. The DNA of the CDR3 is TGCGCCAGCAGCTTTGCGGGGGGGTACAATGAGCAGTTCTTC. Translating it yields CASSFAGGYNEQFF.

V usage is TRBV9 and J usage is TRBJ1-5; D not resolved. CDR3 size: 15 residues. Germline V lookup: CDR1 SGDLS, CDR2 YYNGEE. The V and J ends lost 0 bases and 5 bases respectively, with 12 bases between them. The CDR3 loop is CASSVEDRGHQPQHF. The CDR3, as DNA: TGTGCCAGCAGCGTAGAGGATCGGGGTCATCAGCCCCAGCATTTT.

The genes are TRBV11-2 and TRBJ1-6, with TRBD1 matching over 7 bases. The CDR3 totals 15 residues. Germline V CDR1 and CDR2: SGHAT, FQNNGV. V lost 2 bases, J lost 3 bases, and 1 base stayed unmatched. The CDR3 spells CASSLTGVYNSPLHF. CDR3 DNA sequence: TGTGCCAGCAGCTTAACAGGGGTCTATAATTCACCCCTCCACTTT.

This clone has more than one count but fewer than ten. CDR3 sequence reads: CASSWVGASTGNTEAFF. The DNA of the CDR3 is TGTGCCAGCAGTTGGGTCGGTGCTAGTACAGGGAACACTGAAGCTTTCTTT. The chain employs TRBV27 and TRBJ1-1; tentative D call: TRBD1 (5 bases). This CDR3 has 17 residues. V gave up 4 bases and J gave up 1 base, with 19 bases separating them. Germline V gene sequence: CDR1 MNHEY, CDR2 SMNVEV (reference sequence).

The V call is TRBV7-6, the J call TRBJ2-5; weak D call: TRBD2 (6 bases). The end of the DNA fits TRBJ2-7 better, so the J call may be wrong. CDR1 and CDR2 from the germline V gene are SGHVS and FNYEAQ. The length of the CDR3 is 13 residues. CDR3 residues: CASSLGGQYEQYF. The CDR3 DNA is TGTGCCAGCAGCCTCGGAGGGCAGTACGAGCAGTACTTC.

This clone has just a few counts. The rearrangement joins TRBV11-1 to TRBJ2-1, with 15 bases lining up with TRBD2. The germline V gene encodes CDR1 SGHAT and CDR2 FQDESV (reference sequence). The V and J ends lost 7 bases and 10 bases, in that order; junction bases with no gene match: 11. This CDR3 is 16 amino acids long. This CDR3 reads CASTDLGLAGGREQFF. CDR3 sequence (DNA): TGTGCCAGCACCGACCTCGGACTAGCGGGAGGGCGGGAGCAGTTCTTC.

V gene TRBV28 combines with J gene TRBJ1-1, with D possibly being TRBD1 (5 bases). This CDR3 has 12 amino acids. Germline assignment: CDR1 MDHEN and CDR2 SYDVKM. CDR3 nucleotides: TGTTTCGTCACCAGGGTGGACGGTGAAGCTTTCTTT. Residues: CFVTRVDGEAFF.

V is TRBV21-1 and J is TRBJ2-7; TRBD1 was called by the table and not checked on the DNA. TRBV21-1 is designated a pseudogene. CDR3 size: 16 residues. Here the CDR3 reads CASSNSHRADSYEQYF. The CDR3 DNA sequence: TGTGCCAGCAGCAACTCTCACAGGGCAGACTCCTACGAGCAGTACTTC.

The CDR3 region has the DNA TGTGCCAGTAGCATCGCCGTCTCGGGGTTAGCGCAGTTCTTC. Translating gives CASSIAVSGLAQFF. This chain links TRBV19 with TRBJ2-1; TRBD2 is a possible D gene (5 bases). The germline V gene has CDR1 LNHDA and CDR2 SQIVND (reference sequence). V was cut by 6 bases and J by 12 bases, with 21 bases left in between. The CDR3 runs 14 residues.

The rearrangement joins TRBV9 to TRBJ2-3, with a weak D call TRBD2 (5 bases). The CDR3 totals 16 residues. Trimming removed 0 bases from V and 2 bases from J, with 13 bases in between. Germline lookup yields CDR1 SGDLS and CDR2 YYNGEE. The CDR3 is CASSVGERRYTDTQYF. CDR3 nucleotides: TGTGCCAGCAGCGTAGGGGAGCGGAGGTACACAGATACGCAGTATTTT.

Turning to this clone: The same CDR3 also results from other DNA sequences found in this sample. The chain employs TRBV2 and TRBJ2-5; TRBD1 agrees at 7 bases. The CDR3 extends over 15 amino acids. Germline CDR1 reads SNHLY; CDR2 reads FYNNEI. The ends lost 1 base at V and 5 bases at J; junction bases unmatched: 7. In DNA, the CDR3 is TGTGCCAGCAGTGAAGAACAGGGGCTGGTGGAGACCCAGTACTTC. Its translation is CASSEEQGLVETQYF.

V usage is TRBV6-5 and J usage is TRBJ1-2; 7 bases line up with TRBD1. The CDR3 contains 14 residues. J gave up 4 bases and V 0 bases, and 2 bases lay outside the gene matches. The germline gives CDR1 MNHEY, CDR2 SVGAGI. The CDR3 loop is CASSYSGTAYGYTF. CDR3 sequence (DNA): TGTGCCAGCAGTTACTCGGGGACAGCCTATGGCTACACCTTC.

This chain connects TRBV7-2 to TRBJ2-7, with TRBD1 as a possible D gene (6 bases). This CDR3 is built from 15 residues. Germline CDR1 is SGHTA and CDR2 is FQGNSA. Trimming left V 5 bases short and J 2 bases short, with 16 bases between. CDR3 sequence (DNA): TGTGCCAGCAGCGCTACCCGACAGGAAGCCTACGAGCAGTACTTC. Translation gives CASSATRQEAYEQYF. Looking up the rest from reference TRBV7-2 and TRBJ2-7 gives the full variable domain: GAGVSQSPSNKVTEKGKDVELRCDPISGHTALYWYRQSLGQGLEFLIYFQGNSAPDKSGLPSDRFSAERTGGSVSTLTIQRTQQEDSAVYLCASSATRQEAYEQYFGPGTRLTVT.

The genes are TRBV5-1 and TRBJ2-1, with D perhaps TRBD1 (6 bases). CDR3 length: 12 amino acids. The V gene's germline CDR1 is SGHRS and CDR2 YFSETQ. V was pared by 2 bases and J by 9 bases, with 9 bases between. The CDR3 spells CASSFSGAEQFF. CDR3 DNA sequence: TGCGCCAGCAGCTTCTCAGGGGCTGAGCAGTTCTTC.

The genes are TRBV4-3 and TRBJ1-6; a weak D match, TRBD1 (6 bases). The length of the CDR3 is 20 residues. The V and J ends lost 1 base and 6 bases respectively, with 25 bases between them. CDR1 LGHNA and CDR2 YSLEER come from the germline V gene. CDR3 in amino acids: CASSQVWGIAGAEVNSPLHF. The CDR3 DNA sequence: TGCGCCAGCAGCCAAGTGTGGGGTATAGCAGGGGCGGAGGTTAATTCACCCCTCCACTTT.

The V gene is TRBV7-9, the J gene TRBJ1-3; D unclear. CDR1 is SEHNR and CDR2 is FQNEAQ in the germline V gene (reference sequence). CDR3 size: 14 residues. V was pared by 0 bases and J by 2 bases, with 5 bases between. CDR3 sequence reads: CASSLAGAGNTIYF. CDR3 in DNA: TGTGCCAGCAGCTTAGCCGGGGCTGGAAACACCATATATTTT.

In DNA, the CDR3 is TGTGCCAGCAGTATGGACAGTGAGTATCAGCCCCAGCATTTT. Translating it yields CASSMDSEYQPQHF. The rearrangement links TRBV2 to TRBJ1-5, with D possibly being TRBD1 (6 bases). The V gene lost 5 bases and the J gene lost 5 bases, with 13 bases spanning the gap. The CDR3 runs 14 residues. From germline, CDR1 is SNHLY and CDR2 FYNNEI.

This chain links TRBV7-2 with TRBJ2-7; D is possibly TRBD2 (5 bases). The CDR3 runs to 14 residues. The V gene lost 5 bases and the J gene lost 3 bases, with 14 bases spanning the gap. Germline loops: CDR1 SGHTA, CDR2 FQGNSA. CDR3 amino acids: CASSPNLALYEQYF. CDR3 nucleotide sequence: TGTGCCAGCAGCCCAAACCTAGCCCTCTACGAGCAGTACTTC.

V gene TRBV19 combines with J gene TRBJ1-3; D is ambiguous. This CDR3 region has 16 residues. Germline V gene sequence: CDR1 LNHDA, CDR2 SQIVND (reference sequence). V was cut by 3 bases and J by 0 bases, with 12 bases left in between. Here the CDR3 DNA reads TGTGCCAGTAGTATGGCGGGGATTAGCTCTGGAAACACCATATATTTT. This codes for CASSMAGISSGNTIYF.

Only a few counts were recorded for this clone. V gene TRBV6-4 combines with J gene TRBJ2-1; 9 nucleotides line up with TRBD2. The CDR3 consists of 15 residues. The V and J ends lost 3 bases and 2 bases, in that order; junction bases with no gene match: 2. The germline gives CDR1 MRHNA, CDR2 SNTAGT. CDR3 amino acids: CASSERGGAYNEQFF. The DNA of the CDR3 is TGTGCCAGCAGTGAACGCGGGGGGGCCTACAATGAGCAGTTCTTC.

This sequence joins TRBV28 and TRBJ2-4, with TRBD2 matching 8 bases. The CDR3 spans 15 residues. Germline CDR1 MDHEN, CDR2 SYDVKM. J gave up 2 bases and V 10 bases, and 10 bases lay outside the gene matches. The CDR3 is CATNRGGLTKNIQYF. CDR3 nucleotides: TGTGCCACCAACCGGGGGGGCCTGACCAAAAACATTCAGTACTTC.

This clone was detected only a few times. This chain joins TRBV15 and TRBJ1-1; D is unresolved. Between the trimmed V and J ends, which lost 1 base and 11 bases, there was a span of 11 bases. The CDR3 extends over 12 amino acids. Germline V gene data show CDR1 as LNHNV and CDR2 as YYDKDF (reference sequence). CDR3 bases: TGTGCCACCAGCAGAGTGGGTAAGAGGGCTTTCTTT. Translating it yields CATSRVGKRAFF.